This record concerns one T cell receptor beta chain sequence. The target antigen is unknown. Germline lookup yields CDR1 MNHNS and CDR2 SASEGT. CDR3 length: 13 residues. V lost 7 bases to trimming and J lost 4 bases, with 13 bases between them. The method was immunoSEQ multiplex PCR; TCRdb's version includes in-frame clones alone and lacks a portion of them. This table holds around 25,000 clones, about 80% found once. These data come from a study of PD-1 blockade in classical Hodgkin lymphoma. Broader study findings: Complete responders showed a baseline diversity that resembled the diversity of newly diagnosed patients.

The time point is: cycle 4 day 1 (C4D1), after around six weeks of nivolumab. Relapse was seen in all patients after autologous stem cell transplantation, and brentuximab vedotin exposure was variable. This TCR derives from a human donor with classical Hodgkin lymphoma. The specimen was peripheral blood mononuclear cells (PBMCs), collected before the fourth cycle of nivolumab. The chain has TRBV6-1 and TRBJ1-2; D is perhaps TRBD1 (6 bases). DNA of the CDR3: TGTGCCAGCATCCCGGACAGAACCTATGGCTACACCTTC. Amino acids: CASIPDRTYGYTF.